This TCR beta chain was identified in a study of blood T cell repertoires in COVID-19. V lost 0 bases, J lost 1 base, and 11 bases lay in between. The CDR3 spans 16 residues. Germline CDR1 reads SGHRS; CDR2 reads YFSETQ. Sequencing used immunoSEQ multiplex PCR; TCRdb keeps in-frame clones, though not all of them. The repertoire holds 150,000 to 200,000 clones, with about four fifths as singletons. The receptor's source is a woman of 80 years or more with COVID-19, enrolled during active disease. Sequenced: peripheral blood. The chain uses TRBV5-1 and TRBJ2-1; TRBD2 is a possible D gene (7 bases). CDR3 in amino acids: CASSLAAGASYNEQFF. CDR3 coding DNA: TGCGCCAGCAGCTTGGCTGCGGGGGCTTCCTACAATGAGCAGTTCTTC.